A selection of T cell receptor beta chains follows, all from one sample in a study of cytomegalovirus exposure and HLA in healthy donors. Here immunoSEQ multiplex PCR was the method, and the copy in TCRdb shows in-frame clones only, minus some. The sample has some 150,000 clones, 60% to 75% seen once. Sequencing was carried out using PBMCs. Receptor source: a man in his late teens or twenties in good health and CMV-seronegative. Each CDR3 is given with its conserved first and last residue. D genes are given only for firm matches. Not all rows give a size; the values are once, few, many and, for expanded clones, a class.

clone_size | j_call | v_call | d_call | cdr3_aa | cdr3_nt
once | TRBJ1-2 | TRBV4-3 | . | CASSIREGDGYTF | TGCGCCAGCAGTATCCGGGAGGGTGATGGCTACACCTTC
. | TRBJ1-2 | TRBV4-1 | . | CASSQEGYLENYGYTF | TGCGCCAGCAGCCAAGAAGGTTATTTGGAGAACTATGGCTACACCTTC
. | TRBJ1-1 | TRBV7-9 | TRBD1 | CASSLGQGNTEAFF | TGTGCCAGCAGCTTAGGACAGGGTAACACTGAAGCTTTCTTT
. | TRBJ2-5 | TRBV29-1 | TRBD1 | CSVEADPDRVLETQYF | TGCAGCGTTGAAGCTGATCCGGACAGGGTTCTGGAGACCCAGTACTTC
. | TRBJ1-5 | TRBV7-9 | . | CASSLGPQPQHF | TGTGCCAGCAGCTTAGGGCCTCAGCCCCAGCATTTT
. | TRBJ1-5 | TRBV19 | TRBD1 | CASSQGTGNQPQHF | TGTGCCAGTAGCCAAGGGACAGGGAATCAGCCCCAGCATTTT
. | TRBJ2-5 | TRBV5-6 | TRBD2 | CASEEAGGYQETQYF | TGTGCCAGCGAGGAAGCGGGGGGGTACCAAGAGACCCAGTACTTC
few | TRBJ1-5 | TRBV15 | . | CATSALQGLGQPQHF | TGTGCCACCAGCGCGCTTCAGGGGCTCGGTCAGCCCCAGCATTTT
. | TRBJ1-2 | TRBV30 | . | CAWSVGQGLGYTF | TGTGCCTGGAGTGTCGGTCAGGGTCTAGGCTACACCTTC
. | TRBJ1-1 | TRBV14 | . | CASSPRAYPIMNTEAFF | TGTGCCAGCAGCCCCAGGGCTTATCCCATTATGAACACTGAAGCTTTCTTT
. | TRBJ2-2 | TRBV19 | . | CASSIQGFGELFF | TGTGCCAGTAGTATTCAGGGATTCGGGGAGCTGTTTTTT
. | TRBJ2-2 | TRBV19 | . | CASSTQPGLELFF | TGTGCCAGTAGTACCCAGCCGGGACTGGAGCTGTTTTTT
. | TRBJ2-5 | TRBV2 | . | CASSWDNQETQYF | TGTGCCAGCAGTTGGGACAATCAAGAGACCCAGTACTTC
. | TRBJ1-1 | TRBV7-8 | . | CASSFLTGITEAFF | TGTGCCAGCAGCTTTTTAACAGGGATCACTGAAGCTTTCTTT
. | TRBJ1-3 | TRBV6-5 | . | CASSYRRGRSGNTIYF | TGTGCCAGCAGTTACCGCCGGGGGAGATCTGGAAACACCATATATTTT
. | TRBJ1-5 | TRBV6-1 | TRBD1 | CASTKEGAGNQPQHF | TGTGCCAGCACTAAGGAGGGGGCTGGCAATCAGCCCCAGCATTTT
. | TRBJ1-1 | TRBV19 | TRBD1 | CASRIQGVGTEAFF | TGTGCCAGTAGGATTCAGGGGGTCGGCACTGAAGCTTTCTTT
. | TRBJ1-5 | TRBV6-4 | . | CASSPEINNQPQHF | TGTGCCAGCAGTCCGGAGATAAATAATCAGCCCCAGCATTTT
. | TRBJ2-5 | TRBV30 | . | CAWSTGFVAIFETQYF | TGTGCCTGGAGTACAGGGTTCGTCGCAATTTTCGAGACCCAGTACTTC
. | TRBJ1-1 | TRBV27 | . | CASSELTVNTEAFF | TGTGCCAGCTCCGAATTGACAGTGAACACTGAAGCTTTCTTT
. | TRBJ2-5 | TRBV6-6 | . | CASSYSWQGLETQYF | TGTGCCAGCAGTTACTCGTGGCAGGGGTTAGAGACCCAGTACTTC
. | TRBJ1-4 | TRBV15 | . | CTTSRDPTQSRGELFF | TGTACCACCAGCAGAGATCCGACCCAGAGCCGGGGGGAACTGTTTTTT
. | TRBJ2-4 | TRBV11-1 | . | CASSPGAVNSQYF | TGTGCCAGCAGCCCTGGGGCAGTTAACAGTCAGTACTTC
. | TRBJ1-4 | TRBV19 | . | CATKPGVYEKLFF | TGTGCCACAAAACCGGGGGTGTATGAAAAACTGTTTTTT
. | TRBJ2-7 | TRBV6-1 | TRBD1 | CASMRGQGNSYEQYF | TGTGCCAGCATGCGAGGACAGGGGAATTCCTACGAGCAGTACTTC
. | TRBJ1-2 | TRBV4-3 | TRBD1 | CASSQGTGISYGYTF | TGCGCCAGCAGCCAAGGGACAGGGATTAGCTATGGCTACACCTTC
once | TRBJ1-5 | TRBV6-1 | . | CASSESGAQNQPQHF | TGTGCCAGCAGTGAATCAGGGGCACAAAATCAGCCCCAGCATTTT
. | TRBJ1-3 | TRBV2 | TRBD1 | CASSEDRVEVRNTIYF | TGTGCCAGCAGTGAGGACAGGGTTGAAGTTAGGAACACCATATATTTT
. | TRBJ1-4 | TRBV19 | TRBD1 | CASSRQGPRANEKLFF | TGTGCCAGTAGTCGACAGGGCCCCCGGGCTAATGAAAAACTGTTTTTT
. | TRBJ2-1 | TRBV2 | . | CASLLDSNSYNEQFF | TGTGCCAGCCTCCTAGACTCAAACTCCTACAATGAGCAGTTCTTC
. | TRBJ1-2 | TRBV19 | . | CASTSETNYGYTF | TGTGCCAGTACATCCGAGACTAACTATGGCTACACCTTC
. | TRBJ1-1 | TRBV13 | TRBD1 | CASSHRDRPPEAFF | TGTGCCAGCAGTCATCGGGACAGACCTCCTGAAGCTTTCTTT
few | TRBJ1-2 | TRBV15 | . | CATSRGKAGGYTF | TGTGCCACCAGCAGAGGAAAGGCCGGGGGCTACACCTTC
. | TRBJ2-1 | TRBV6-5 | TRBD1 | CASRQPGQVNEQFF | TGTGCCAGCAGACAACCCGGACAGGTAAATGAGCAGTTCTTC
. | TRBJ1-5 | TRBV6-1 | TRBD1 | CASTYRGGNQPQHF | TGTGCCAGCACCTACAGGGGCGGCAATCAGCCCCAGCATTTT
. | TRBJ2-5 | TRBV19 | . | CASSRTTRVETQYF | TGTGCCAGTAGTAGGACTACGCGGGTGGAGACCCAGTACTTC
few | TRBJ2-7 | TRBV10-3 | TRBD2 | CAISETSGGSEQYF | TGTGCCATCAGTGAGACTAGCGGGGGGTCCGAGCAGTACTTC